What follows describes a single TCR beta chain. Only in-frame clones appear in the TCRdb table, and some are missing; sequencing was by immunoSEQ multiplex PCR. This sample has roughly 400,000 clones; over 75% occur once, and the top ten carry 1.4% to 1.5%. The data originate from a study of blood T cell repertoires in COVID-19. The wider study: In each case, the material was cDNA or gDNA derived from T cells, B-cell-depleted T cells, or PBMCs.

Germline CDR1 and CDR2: LNHDA and SQIVND (reference sequence). The CDR3 length is 13 residues. V dropped 5 bases and J dropped 6 bases, with 13 bases sitting between them. Participant ages covered roughly 18 to 89 years across some 25 US areas. The study assigned cohorts using participant-reported clinical history. The chain carries TRBV19 and TRBJ1-1; D not certain. The TCR was taken from a woman under 30 who had been exposed to COVID-19. Sequences were obtained from PBMCs or T cells enriched from blood (not recorded which). DNA for the CDR3: TGTGCCAGTAGTGACGACAACTCCCCTGAAGCTTTCTTT. Encoded protein: CASSDDNSPEAFF. The full variable domain, completed using reference TRBV19 and TRBJ1-1, is DGGITQSPKYLFRKEGQNVTLSCEQNLNHDAMYWYRQDPGQGLRLIYYSQIVNDFQKGDIAEGYSVSREKKESFPLTVTSAQKNPTAFYLCASSDDNSPEAFFGQGTRLTVV.